These 24 T cell receptor beta chains were sequenced from one sample in a study of OX40 agonist ivuxolimab in advanced cancers. This table comes from immunoSEQ multiplex PCR, and its TCRdb copy is limited to in-frame clones, with some not included. The table lists some 75,000 clones, about 85% of them singletons. The starting material was CD4+ or CD8+ T cells sorted from blood, obtained in a trial of the OX40 agonist ivuxolimab. Receptor source: an adult with an advanced solid tumor such as melanoma, head and neck, liver or kidney cancer.

This clone has more than one count but fewer than ten. The chain recombines TRBV6-4 with TRBJ1-1, with 12 bases lining up with TRBD1. In germline, CDR1 is MRHNA, CDR2 SNTAGT. Unmatched junction bases numbered 7, after V lost 4 bases and J lost 4 bases. The CDR3 covers 16 residues. The chain's CDR3 is CASSARDRGPGTEAFF. The CDR3 region has the DNA TGTGCCAGCAGTGCTAGGGACAGGGGGCCCGGCACTGAAGCTTTCTTT.

The chain is built from TRBV14 and TRBJ1-1, with D unclear. Germline values: CDR1 SGHDN, CDR2 FVKESK. V was shortened by 4 bases and J by 7 bases, with 4 bases between the two germline ends. This CDR3 region has 10 residues. The CDR3 nucleotides read TGTGCCAGCAGCCGGATTGAAGCTTTCTTT. It translates to CASSRIEAFF.

CDR3 coding DNA: TGTGCCATCGGAGCACCTAATCAGCCCCAGCATTTT. As protein: CAIGAPNQPQHF. The rearrangement uses TRBV10-3 and TRBJ1-5; D is undetermined. The germline V and J ends were trimmed by 8 bases and 4 bases, with 9 bases remaining between them. Germline V lookup: CDR1 ENHRY, CDR2 SYGVKD. The CDR3 has 12 residues.

The count of this clone is one. The same CDR3 can be traced to other DNA sequences in this sample. The rearrangement joins TRBV6-5 to TRBJ2-7; unclear D gene. The CDR3 covers 14 residues. V shed 6 bases and J shed 0 bases, with 12 bases lying between them. Germline V gene data show CDR1 as MNHEY and CDR2 as SVGAGI. The CDR3 spells CASSLADPSYEQYF. CDR3 DNA sequence: TGTGCCAGCAGCTTGGCAGACCCCTCCTACGAGCAGTACTTC.

The rearrangement links TRBV7-2 to TRBJ1-1; 9 nucleotides match TRBD1. Looked up from germline, CDR1 is SGHTA and CDR2 is FQGNSA. The V and J ends lost 6 bases and 5 bases, in that order; junction bases with no gene match: 13. The CDR3 is 16 amino acids. CDR3 in DNA: TGTGCCAGCAGTAATCGGGACAGGGCCCCGGGGACTGAAGCTTTCTTT. It yields the protein CASSNRDRAPGTEAFF.

This chain uses TRBV19 with TRBJ1-2; D remains unclear. The CDR3 is 15 residues long. Germline values: CDR1 LNHDA, CDR2 SQIVND (reference sequence). V was pared by 1 base and J by 3 bases, with 12 bases between. The chain's CDR3 is CASSIGGTVHYGYTF. CDR3 nucleotide sequence: TGTGCCAGTAGTATAGGCGGAACAGTCCACTATGGCTACACCTTC.

The CDR3 region has the DNA TGTGCCAGCAGCCCCTCTAGGCTAGCGATGGGAGAGACCCAGTACTTC. Translating gives CASSPSRLAMGETQYF. The chain uses TRBV14 and TRBJ2-5, with TRBD2 as a possible D gene (6 bases). V gave up 4 bases and J gave up 4 bases, with 19 bases separating them. Germline V lookup: CDR1 SGHDN, CDR2 FVKESK. CDR3 size: 16 residues.

CDR3: CASSLDVADTEAFF. The CDR3 DNA reads as TGTGCCAGCAGCTTAGATGTTGCGGACACTGAAGCTTTCTTT. The chain carries TRBV11-2 and TRBJ1-1; D unclear. The CDR3 totals 14 residues. Trimming pared 0 bases from V and 3 bases from J, leaving 8 bases between. Germline assignment: CDR1 SGHAT and CDR2 FQNNGV. Full variable domain (remainder filled in from reference TRBV11-2 and TRBJ1-1): EAGVAQSPRYKIIEKRQSVAFWCNPISGHATLYWYQQILGQGPKLLIQFQNNGVVDDSQLPKDRFSAERLKGVDSTLKIQPAKLEDSAVYLCASSLDVADTEAFFGQGTRLTVV.

This clone was seen more than once but under ten times. The rearrangement links TRBV19 to TRBJ1-2; D is uncertain. CDR1 and CDR2 (germline): LNHDA, SQIVND (reference sequence). The CDR3 is 15 residues long. The V gene lost 3 bases and the J gene lost 7 bases, with 18 bases spanning the gap. The CDR3 DNA is TGTGCCAGTAGTATTCCAGGAAACTCCTTCGTTGGCTACACCTTC. It is translated as CASSIPGNSFVGYTF.

The rearrangement joins TRBV9 to TRBJ2-7, with D tentatively TRBD1 (5 bases). From germline, CDR1 is SGDLS and CDR2 YYNGEE. Trimming cost V 0 bases and J 2 bases, with 12 bases left between them. The CDR3 length is 15 residues. CDR3 DNA: TGTGCCAGCAGCGTAGAACCAGACAGCACCTACGAGCAGTACTTC. As protein: CASSVEPDSTYEQYF.

This clone has just a few counts. The V and J genes are TRBV7-8 and TRBJ2-2; weak D call: TRBD2 (5 bases). The CDR3 length is 18 residues. Between the trimmed V and J ends, which lost 3 bases and 3 bases, there was a span of 20 bases. Per germline, CDR1 SGHVS and CDR2 FQNEAQ. CDR3 nucleotide sequence: TGTGCCAGCAGCTTCATCCGTTCCGGGGATTCTGACACCGGGGAGCTGTTTTTT. Translating it yields CASSFIRSGDSDTGELFF.

The chain uses TRBV7-3 and TRBJ1-1; TRBD1 is a possible D gene (5 bases). The CDR3 loop spans 15 amino acids. Trimming removed 4 bases at V and 3 bases at J, with 15 bases between. Germline CDR1 and CDR2: SGHTA and FQGTGA. CDR3 bases: TGTGCCAGCAGCTCCCTTCCAGGGATGGACACTGAAGCTTTCTTT. Its protein product is CASSSLPGMDTEAFF.

V is TRBV30 and J is TRBJ1-1, with D possibly TRBD1 on 5 matching bases. Germline CDR1 GTSNPN, CDR2 SVGIG (reference sequence). The CDR3 covers 15 residues. Trimming stripped 3 bases from V and 1 base from J, with 15 bases between. CDR3 nucleotides: TGTGCCTGGAGGACCCTCTTGGGGGGGAACACTGAAGCTTTCTTT. It is translated as CAWRTLLGGNTEAFF.

This clone has just a few counts. V and J are TRBV4-3 and TRBJ1-5; 10 bases are shared with TRBD1. With V trimmed by 4 bases and J by 4 bases, 13 bases remained unmatched. The CDR3 runs to 18 residues. CDR1 LGHNA and CDR2 YSLEER come from the germline V gene. CDR3 sequence: CASSPGPGTGVGNQPQHF. CDR3 DNA: TGCGCCAGCAGCCCGGGTCCCGGGACAGGGGTTGGAAATCAGCCCCAGCATTTT.

This clone was counted a single time. The rearrangement joins TRBV7-9 to TRBJ2-7; 9 bases are shared with TRBD1. Germline CDR1 SEHNR, CDR2 FQNEAQ (reference sequence). There are 16 residues in the CDR3. J gave up 5 bases and V 1 base, and 9 bases lay outside the gene matches. DNA for the CDR3: TGTGCCAGCAGCTTAGGCCTGGGACAGGGTGATCACGAGCAGTACTTC. It yields the protein CASSLGLGQGDHEQYF.

The chain has TRBV28 and TRBJ2-4; perhaps TRBD1 as D (6 bases). In germline, CDR1 is MDHEN, CDR2 SYDVKM. Trimming shortened V by 5 bases and J by 8 bases, and 25 bases separated the two germline ends. The CDR3 has 17 amino acids. The CDR3 nucleotides read TGTGCCAGCAGTAACGGGTTAAGGTCAGGGGAAAGATACATTCAGTACTTC. It yields the protein CASSNGLRSGERYIQYF.

This chain links TRBV29-1 with TRBJ1-4; a weak D match, TRBD1 (5 bases). Germline V gene sequence: CDR1 SQVTM, CDR2 ANQGSEA. The CDR3 loop spans 11 amino acids. V was pared by 6 bases and J by 7 bases, with 9 bases between. In DNA, the CDR3 is TGCAGCGTGACGGGGGGTGAAAAACTGTTTTTT. It is translated as CSVTGGEKLFF.

The rearrangement links TRBV4-3 to TRBJ2-4; 14 bases fit TRBD2. This CDR3 contains 19 residues. After removal of 4 bases from V and 0 bases from J, the junction contained 8 bases not matched to a gene. CDR1 is LGHNA, CDR2 YSLEER, per germline. The CDR3 sequence is CASSPRLAGGLLAKNIQYF. DNA of the CDR3: TGCGCCAGCAGCCCCCGACTAGCGGGAGGGTTGCTAGCCAAAAACATTCAGTACTTC.

This chain joins TRBV18 and TRBJ1-4, with 9 bases fitting TRBD1. Germline values: CDR1 KGHSH, CDR2 LQKENI. Trimming removed 6 bases from V and 0 bases from J; junction bases left unmatched: 2. CDR3 size: 15 residues. In DNA form, the CDR3 reads TGTGCCAGCTCCAGACAGGGGGCAACTAATGAAAAACTGTTTTTT. Amino acids: CASSRQGATNEKLFF.

Details on this clone: Other DNA sequences of this sample code for an identical CDR3. The V gene is TRBV9, the J gene TRBJ2-1; maybe TRBD2 (5 bases). V dropped 3 bases and J dropped 4 bases, with 17 bases sitting between them. The CDR3 spans 16 residues. The V gene's germline CDR1 is SGDLS and CDR2 YYNGEE. The CDR3 here is CASSGTFYPLYNEQFF. The CDR3 nucleotides read TGTGCCAGCAGCGGGACTTTCTATCCCTTATACAATGAGCAGTTCTTC.

Only one count was recorded for this clone. The rearrangement uses TRBV10-3 and TRBJ1-1; D unresolved. V was clipped by 3 bases and J by 3 bases, with 8 bases between them. The CDR3 runs 13 residues. The germline V gene has CDR1 ENHRY and CDR2 SYGVKD. Here the CDR3 reads CAISDSRDTEAFF. CDR3 DNA: TGTGCCATCAGTGACAGTAGGGACACTGAAGCTTTCTTT.

V gene TRBV5-8 combines with J gene TRBJ2-5; D might be TRBD1 (6 bases). The V and J ends lost 3 bases and 3 bases respectively, with 15 bases between them. The V gene's germline CDR1 is SGHTS and CDR2 YDEGEE. This CDR3 region has 15 residues. CDR3 region: CASSSGHFREETQYF. The CDR3 bases are TGTGCCAGCAGCTCGGGACATTTTAGGGAAGAGACCCAGTACTTC.

The chain recombines TRBV19 with TRBJ1-1; a weak D match, TRBD1 (5 bases). Deletions cut 2 bases from V and 7 bases from J, with 5 bases between. The CDR3 sequence is 11 residues long. Germline V gene sequence: CDR1 LNHDA, CDR2 SQIVND (reference sequence). CDR3 loop: CASSITGEAFF. The CDR3, as DNA: TGTGCCAGTAGTATAACAGGTGAAGCTTTCTTT.

V and J are TRBV6-5 and TRBJ1-2, with TRBD1 matching over 10 bases. There are 16 residues in the CDR3. Per germline, CDR1 MNHEY and CDR2 SVGAGI. V shed 2 bases, J shed 8 bases, and the junction held 11 bases outside the gene matches. The CDR3 sequence is CASSYEGVTGGRGYTF. Here the CDR3 DNA reads TGTGCCAGCAGTTACGAGGGGGTGACAGGGGGCCGAGGCTACACCTTC.